This TCR beta chain was identified in a study of CXCR3 chemokines and chemotherapy response in bladder cancer. TCRdb re-derived calls from the PCR reads in MiXCR, one entry per CDR3 protein. Counted here are about 8,900 distinct CDR3 sequences, around 23% occurring once; the ten biggest clones make up 7% to 9.5%. V lost 6 bases and J lost 4, with 22 bases in between. Per germline, CDR1 SGHDN and CDR2 FVKESK. This CDR3 region has 16 residues. The chain carries TRBV14 and TRBJ2-7; the D gene could be TRBD1 or TRBD2 (5 bases each). This material was obtained from a patient whose treatment included neoadjuvant chemotherapy. The TCR sequence derives from a human donor with bladder cancer that did not respond to neoadjuvant chemotherapy. The CDR3 loop reads CASSKLGNTGEYEQYF. CDR3 nucleotides: TGTGCCAGCAGTAAACTAGGAAACACAGGAGAATACGAGCAGTACTTC.